A selection of T cell receptor beta chains follows, all from one sample in a study of cytotoxic CD8 clonotypes in ibrutinib-treated CLL. Using immunoSEQ multiplex PCR, the repertoire was profiled, and TCRdb retains in-frame clones only, with some absent. There are approximately 92,000 clones in the sample; around 77% occur only once, and just under 25% lies in the top ten. The material was PBMCs, obtained after 24 months of ibrutinib treatment. Receptors originate from a human donor with chronic lymphocytic leukemia. CDR3s include the opening cysteine and the closing phenylalanine or tryptophan. Each record gives: clone size, D gene, V gene, J gene, CDR3 DNA, CDR3 protein. A D gene is named only where the DNA matches it firmly. Expanded clones get a size class; other rows say once, few or many, or leave the size out.

-	-	TRBV18	TRBJ2-5	TGTGCCAGCTCACCACCGGCAGGGGTACGGGAGACCCAGTACTTC	CASSPPAGVRETQYF
-	TRBD2	TRBV9	TRBJ2-2	TGTGCCAGCAGCGACACTACAACGGGAGGGCGGGTCGGGGAGCTGTTTTTT	CASSDTTTGGRVGELFF
-	-	TRBV13	TRBJ1-1	TGTGCCAGCAGCCGGATAGGGGAACAGGGTAGGGGAGCTTTCTTT	CASSRIGEQGRGAFF
-	TRBD2	TRBV27	TRBJ2-7	TGTGCCAGCACTCTGCCCGGGACTAGCGGGAGGGGTTTGTCATACGAGCAGTACTTC	CASTLPGTSGRGLSYEQYF
-	-	TRBV19	TRBJ2-3	TGTGCCAGTAGTCCAACTAGCTCAGATACGCAGTATTTT	CASSPTSSDTQYF
-	-	TRBV18	TRBJ1-6	TGTGCCAGCTCACCACAGTGGGGCCAGTCTAATTCACCCCTCCACTTT	CASSPQWGQSNSPLHF
-	-	TRBV7-6	TRBJ1-1	TGTGCCAGCAGCTTAGGGCACCAGAGCACTGAAGCTTTCTTT	CASSLGHQSTEAFF
-	-	TRBV2	TRBJ1-5	TGTGCCAGCAGCGCCGACCCGTTTAGCAATCAGCCCCAGCATTTT	CASSADPFSNQPQHF
-	TRBD1	TRBV18	TRBJ1-1	TGTGCCAGCTCACCATTACTAAGTCTGGCCGGGACAGGAATCCTTGGGTACACTGAAGCTTTCTTT	CASSPLLSLAGTGILGYTEAFF
many	TRBD1	TRBV18	TRBJ1-1	TGTGCCAGCTCGGGGACAGAGAACACTGAAGCTTTCTTT	CASSGTENTEAFF
once	-	TRBV27	TRBJ2-7	TGTGCCACCAGTTCGGCTAGGACTACCCGCCACGAGCAGTACTTC	CATSSARTTRHEQYF
-	-	TRBV21-1	TRBJ1-5	TGTGCCAGCAGCAAAGTGCCGGGGGCCTGTCAGCCCCAGCATTTT	CASSKVPGACQPQHF